This passage covers 5 T cell receptor beta chains from one sample sequenced in a study of blood T cells in healthy people across ages. For the second PCR, which ran for about 7 to 11 cycles, a sample-barcoded 5' primer and a J-beta primer mix were used. MiXCR, applied by TCRdb to the 5' RACE reads, yields one record per CDR3 protein. The profile shows some 920,000 distinct CDR3 sequences, 45% to 60% of them singletons. Sequenced sample: blood. The receptors were gathered from a woman in her fifties or sixties in good health.

This chain connects TRBV20-1 to TRBJ2-4; TRBD1 is a possible D gene (6 bases). The better agreement between TRBJ2-7 and the DNA end casts doubt on the J call. The V gene's germline CDR1 is DFQATT and CDR2 SNEGSKA (reference sequence). CDR3 length: 13 residues. The CDR3 region is CSALRGGNLEQYF. The CDR3 region has the DNA TGCAGTGCTCTCCGTGGGGGCAATCTCGAGCAGTACTTC.

In its sample, this clonotype was seen a few times. The V call is TRBV12-3 or TRBV12-4, the J call TRBJ1-2; 7 bases match TRBD1. The V and J ends lost 3 bases and 7 bases, in that order; junction bases with no gene match: 11. This CDR3 spans 15 amino acids. CDR3 nucleotide sequence: TGTGCCAGCAGTTTTTCAGGGGGGCAGGGTGCTGGCTACACCTTC. This gives the protein CASSFSGGQGAGYTF.

As concerns this clonotype: A clone one base away is much larger, so this may be a read error. The chain combines TRBV6-2 or TRBV6-3 with TRBJ2-2; no definite D call. The CDR3 sequence is 11 residues long. The germline CDR1 and CDR2 sequences are MNHEY and SVGEGT. V lost 5 bases and J 4 bases, leaving 2 bases between the germline ends. The CDR3 nucleotides read TGTGCCAGCAGTATCACCGGGGAGCTGTTTTTT. Amino acids: CASSITGELFF.

This clonotype was detected only a few times. The rearrangement links TRBV4-1 to TRBJ2-7; no clear D. The CDR3 is made up of 13 amino acids. The V gene lost 0 bases and the J gene lost 2 bases, with 5 bases spanning the gap. CDR1 and CDR2 from the germline V gene are MGHRA and YSYEKL. CDR3 sequence reads: CASSQELTYEQYF. DNA for the CDR3: TGCGCCAGCAGCCAAGAGTTGACCTACGAGCAGTACTTC.

About this clonotype: The junction shows a germline mismatch at one end, possibly a read error. V gene TRBV2 combines with J gene TRBJ1-5; D ambiguous. The CDR3 loop spans 14 amino acids. CDR1 and CDR2 from the germline V gene are SNHLY and FYNNEI. The CDR3 is CASSVEGYYQPQHF. DNA for the CDR3: TGTGCCAGCAGTGTAGAGGGATACTATCAACCCCAGCATTTT.